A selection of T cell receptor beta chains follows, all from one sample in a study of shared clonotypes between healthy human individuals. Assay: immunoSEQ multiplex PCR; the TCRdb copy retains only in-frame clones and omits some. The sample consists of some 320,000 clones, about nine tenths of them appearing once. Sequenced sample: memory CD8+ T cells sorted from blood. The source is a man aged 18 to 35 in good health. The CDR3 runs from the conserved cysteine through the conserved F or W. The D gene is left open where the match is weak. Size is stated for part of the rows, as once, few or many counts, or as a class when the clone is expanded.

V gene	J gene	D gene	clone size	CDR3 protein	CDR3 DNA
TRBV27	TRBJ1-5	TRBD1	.	CASSPQGVPPNAQPQHF	TGTGCCAGCAGTCCTCAGGGGGTACCCCCCAATGCTCAGCCCCAGCATTTT
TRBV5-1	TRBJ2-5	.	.	CASSLGEVIRRETQYF	TGCGCCAGCAGCTTGGGGGAAGTGATAAGGAGGGAGACCCAGTACTTC
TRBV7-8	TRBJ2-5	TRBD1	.	CASSRQGADETQYF	TGTGCCAGCAGCCGACAGGGGGCAGATGAGACCCAGTACTTC
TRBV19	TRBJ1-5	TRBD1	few	CASISSGGQGRVEGNQPQHF	TGTGCCAGTATTTCCTCTGGCGGACAGGGACGAGTTGAGGGCAATCAGCCCCAGCATTTT
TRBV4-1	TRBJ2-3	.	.	CASSQRDGLGTDTQYF	TGCGCCAGCAGCCAAAGGGACGGCCTGGGCACAGATACGCAGTATTTT
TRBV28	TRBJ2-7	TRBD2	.	CASRPPNWGGPYEQYF	TGTGCCAGCAGGCCCCCAAACTGGGGGGGACCCTACGAGCAGTACTTC
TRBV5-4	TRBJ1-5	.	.	CASSFRLQGQRNQPQHF	TGTGCCAGCAGCTTTCGTCTCCAGGGGCAGCGCAATCAGCCCCAGCATTTT
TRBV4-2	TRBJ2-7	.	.	CASSQAGTAAYEQYF	TGTGCCAGCAGCCAAGCCGGGACTGCCGCCTACGAGCAGTACTTC
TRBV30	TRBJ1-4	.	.	CAWSVMGEKLFF	TGTGCCTGGAGTGTAATGGGTGAAAAACTGTTTTTT
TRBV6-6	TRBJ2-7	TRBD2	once	CASLSGGLTYEQYF	TGTGCCAGTCTGAGCGGGGGGCTTACCTACGAGCAGTACTTC
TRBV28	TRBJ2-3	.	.	CASIPHGLVTDTQYF	TGTGCCAGCATCCCGCACGGGTTAGTCACAGATACGCAGTATTTT
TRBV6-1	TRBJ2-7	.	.	CASSEALPGALIHEQYF	TGTGCCAGCAGTGAAGCGCTCCCGGGGGCCTTGATACACGAGCAGTACTTC
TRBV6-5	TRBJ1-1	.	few	CASSYNRATEAFF	TGTGCCAGCAGTTACAACAGGGCCACTGAAGCTTTCTTT
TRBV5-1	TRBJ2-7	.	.	CASSLTRTGRDEQYF	TGCGCCAGCAGCTTGACTAGGACAGGGAGGGACGAGCAGTACTTC
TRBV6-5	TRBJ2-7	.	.	CASSSLVGGRGYEQYF	TGTGCCAGCAGTTCCTTGGTCGGTGGCAGGGGCTACGAGCAGTACTTC
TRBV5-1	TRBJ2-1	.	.	CASSSLVLSSYNEQFF	TGCGCCAGCAGCTCACTAGTGCTAAGCTCCTACAATGAGCAGTTCTTC
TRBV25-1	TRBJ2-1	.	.	CASGRLRGTYNEQFF	TGTGCCAGCGGGAGGCTTAGGGGCACCTACAATGAGCAGTTCTTC
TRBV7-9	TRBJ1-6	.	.	CASSLDGTLQNSPLHF	TGTGCCAGCAGCTTAGATGGAACCCTCCAAAATTCACCCCTCCACTTT